A selection of T cell receptor beta chains follows, all from one sample in a study of cytomegalovirus exposure and HLA in healthy donors. TCRdb's copy holds only in-frame clones and misses some; the assay was immunoSEQ multiplex PCR. Found here are approximately 100,000 clones, 74% of them singletons; the top ten hold 2% to 2.5%. The source material was PBMCs. Every receptor here comes from a human donor in good health. The CDR3 runs from the conserved cysteine through the conserved F or W. The D gene is left open where the match is weak. Size is omitted from some rows. Given values are once, few, many or a class for expanded clones.

TRBJ2-1 - TRBV28 TRBD2 CASSRPASGRYEQFF TGTGCCAGCAGCCGCCCGGCTAGCGGACGGTATGAGCAGTTCTTC
TRBJ2-2 - TRBV28 TRBD2 CASSLTSVNTGELFF TGTGCCAGCAGTTTGACTAGCGTTAACACCGGGGAGCTGTTTTTT
TRBJ1-1 once TRBV2 - CASRGQPNTEAFF TGTGCCAGCAGAGGACAGCCGAACACTGAAGCTTTCTTT
TRBJ1-1 - TRBV2 TRBD1 CASSSGLDRGDTEAFF TGTGCCAGCAGTTCGGGACTGGACAGGGGGGACACTGAAGCTTTCTTT
TRBJ1-1 - TRBV5-1 - CASSLSQGWTEAFF TGCGCCAGCAGCTTGTCTCAGGGATGGACTGAAGCTTTCTTT
TRBJ1-1 - TRBV25-1 - CASRHKKTWAQTEAFF TGTGCCAGCAGACACAAAAAAACGTGGGCTCAGACTGAAGCTTTCTTT
TRBJ1-5 - TRBV27 - CASSELQGNQPQHF TGTGCCAGCAGTGAACTACAGGGCAATCAGCCCCAGCATTTT
TRBJ2-7 few TRBV27 TRBD1 CASSFPGQGASEQYF TGTGCCAGCAGTTTTCCCGGCCAGGGGGCTTCCGAGCAGTACTTC
TRBJ1-1 once TRBV9 - CASSVRGYSNTEAFF TGTGCCAGCAGCGTAAGGGGGTACTCGAACACTGAAGCTTTCTTT
TRBJ1-2 - TRBV25-1 - CASVGVGGGYTF TGTGCCAGCGTCGGGGTGGGAGGCGGCTACACCTTC
TRBJ2-1 - TRBV28 - CASSPPLAPSYNEQFF TGTGCCAGCAGTCCCCCCCTAGCACCCTCCTACAATGAGCAGTTCTTC
TRBJ2-2 - TRBV19 TRBD1 CASSRDRGLPGTGELFF TGTGCCAGTAGTCGGGACAGGGGGCTACCCGGCACCGGGGAGCTGTTTTTT
TRBJ2-7 - TRBV7-9 TRBD1 CASSPGTGRGYEQYF TGTGCCAGCAGCCCCGGGACAGGGAGAGGCTACGAGCAGTACTTC
TRBJ2-1 - TRBV6-1 - CASSRGSISYNEQFF TGTGCCAGCTCTCGAGGGAGTATCTCCTACAATGAGCAGTTCTTC
TRBJ2-1 - TRBV29-1 TRBD2 CSVGRISGRPYNEQFF TGCAGCGTTGGGCGGATTAGCGGGAGGCCCTACAATGAGCAGTTCTTC
TRBJ2-7 - TRBV7-9 TRBD2 CASSPSGGGAERQYF TGTGCCAGCAGCCCCTCCGGGGGAGGGGCCGAAAGGCAGTACTTC
TRBJ1-1 - TRBV18 - CASSPSGPPGTEAFF TGTGCCAGCTCACCATCAGGGCCACCGGGCACTGAAGCTTTCTTT
TRBJ1-4 - TRBV25-1 TRBD1 CASRDDRGKDEKLFF TGTGCCAGCAGAGATGACAGGGGTAAAGACGAAAAACTGTTTTTT
TRBJ1-5 - TRBV10-3 - CAIRGDSPNDQPQHF TGTGCCATCAGAGGGGACTCCCCTAACGATCAGCCCCAGCATTTT
TRBJ2-1 - TRBV7-8 - CASSWTPGLSDNEQFF TGTGCCAGCAGCTGGACCCCGGGACTGTCTGACAATGAGCAGTTCTTC
TRBJ1-1 - TRBV5-5 TRBD1 CASRLPGTENTEAFF TGTGCCAGCAGGCTCCCCGGGACAGAGAACACTGAAGCTTTCTTT
TRBJ2-5 - TRBV9 TRBD2 CASTRTGGSETQYF TGTGCCAGCACTCGGACGGGGGGATCGGAGACCCAGTACTTC
TRBJ1-1 - TRBV5-1 - CASSFSGKNTEAFF TGCGCCAGCAGTTTTTCCGGGAAGAACACTGAAGCTTTCTTT
TRBJ2-5 - TRBV5-6 - CASSARAPGRPPWEQYF TGTGCCAGCAGCGCCCGGGCCCCTGGTCGTCCTCCTTGGGAGCAGTACTTC
TRBJ2-1 few TRBV7-8 TRBD1 CASSLGTGFNGEQFF TGTGCCAGCAGCTTAGGGACAGGCTTCAATGGTGAGCAGTTCTTC
TRBJ2-7 - TRBV28 - CASSSGGRFEQYF TGTGCCAGCAGTTCAGGAGGGAGGTTTGAGCAGTACTTC
TRBJ2-7 few TRBV10-1 TRBD1 CASSVTGTGVYEQYF TGCGCCAGCAGTGTTACCGGGACAGGAGTTTACGAGCAGTACTTC
TRBJ1-3 - TRBV5-4 TRBD1 CASSLGGDRSGNTIYF TGTGCCAGCAGCTTGGGAGGGGACAGGTCTGGAAACACCATATATTTT
TRBJ2-1 - TRBV6-1 TRBD2 CASSDWTGGRGEQFF TGTGCCAGCAGTGATTGGACGGGAGGGCGAGGTGAGCAGTTCTTC
TRBJ1-2 few TRBV30 - CAWLERYYGYTF TGTGCCTGGCTCGAGCGTTACTATGGCTACACCTTC
TRBJ2-5 few TRBV2 - CASSEWGLDKTETQYF TGTGCCAGCAGTGAATGGGGGCTAGATAAAACCGAGACCCAGTACTTC
TRBJ1-6 - TRBV25-1 TRBD1 CASSDPTGAASPLHF TGTGCCAGCAGTGATCCGACAGGGGCGGCCTCACCCCTCCACTTT
TRBJ1-1 once TRBV5-6 - CASRGPKGTEAFF TGTGCCAGCAGGGGGCCCAAAGGCACTGAAGCTTTCTTT
TRBJ2-3 - TRBV27 - CATSPGSFTDTQYF TGTGCCACCTCCCCAGGGTCCTTCACAGATACGCAGTATTTT
TRBJ2-7 - TRBV5-6 - CASSVAAYSYEQYF TGTGCCAGCAGCGTAGCGGCGTACTCCTACGAGCAGTACTTC
TRBJ2-2 few TRBV5-1 - CASSLASGGAAGELFF TGCGCCAGCAGCTTGGCCAGTGGGGGGGCTGCCGGGGAGCTGTTTTTT
TRBJ2-1 - TRBV11-2 - CASSPRTHYNEQFF TGTGCCAGCAGCCCCAGAACCCATTACAATGAGCAGTTCTTC
TRBJ2-1 - TRBV7-8 TRBD1 CASSLRDRTQSSYNEQFF TGTGCCAGCAGCCTCCGGGACAGGACCCAAAGCTCCTACAATGAGCAGTTCTTC
TRBJ1-1 - TRBV29-1 - CSVEAERVNTEAFF TGCAGCGTAGAAGCCGAGCGGGTGAACACTGAAGCTTTCTTT
TRBJ1-3 - TRBV30 - CACGGSQAGNTIYF TGTGCCTGCGGCGGGTCCCAGGCTGGAAACACCATATATTTT
TRBJ1-5 - TRBV19 - CASSIGGSNQPQHF TGTGCCAGTAGTATTGGAGGGAGCAATCAGCCCCAGCATTTT
TRBJ1-6 - TRBV7-2 - CASSFGSGSYNSPLHF TGTGCCAGCAGCTTCGGTTCAGGGTCCTATAATTCACCCCTCCACTTT
TRBJ1-1 - TRBV7-2 TRBD1 CASSQQQGTEAFF TGTGCCAGCAGCCAACAACAGGGGACTGAAGCTTTCTTT
TRBJ1-5 - TRBV21-1 - CASSKTVTGSLSNQPQHF TGTGCCAGCAGCAAAACGGTCACAGGGTCCCTTAGCAATCAGCCCCAGCATTTT
TRBJ2-7 - TRBV5-6 TRBD1 CASSTLYRGREQYF TGTGCCAGCAGCACCCTTTACAGGGGGCGCGAGCAGTACTTC
TRBJ1-5 once TRBV6-6 - CASSYSRQNNQPQHF TGTGCCAGCAGTTACTCGCGACAGAACAATCAGCCCCAGCATTTT
TRBJ2-7 few TRBV20-1 - CSAKDYPGQYF TGCAGTGCTAAAGACTACCCTGGGCAGTACTTC
TRBJ2-5 - TRBV15 - CATSSETGWWEETQYF TGTGCCACCAGCTCGGAGACAGGTTGGTGGGAAGAGACCCAGTACTTC
TRBJ1-1 few TRBV6-5 TRBD1 CASSRDRGTAFF TGTGCCAGCAGTAGGGACAGGGGGACAGCTTTCTTT
TRBJ2-3 - TRBV19 TRBD2 CASTPLPIAGRTDTQYF TGTGCCAGTACCCCCTTACCAATAGCGGGGCGCACAGATACGCAGTATTTT
TRBJ1-1 few TRBV30 - CAWLFRGSTEAFF TGTGCCTGGTTGTTCAGGGGCTCGACTGAAGCTTTCTTT
TRBJ1-1 - TRBV7-8 TRBD1 CAGSSRIGGMNTEAFF TGTGCCGGCAGCTCCCGAATAGGGGGCATGAACACTGAAGCTTTCTTT
TRBJ2-3 - TRBV6-4 - CASSESSLQNRDTQYF TGTGCCAGCAGTGAGTCTAGCCTACAGAACCGGGATACGCAGTATTTT
TRBJ2-2 - TRBV18 TRBD2 CASSPLAGDYGELFF TGTGCCAGCTCACCCCTAGCGGGAGACTACGGGGAGCTGTTTTTT
TRBJ2-5 many TRBV15 - CATSRDGGIEETQYF TGTGCCACCAGCCGCGATGGGGGGATCGAAGAGACCCAGTACTTC
TRBJ1-1 - TRBV6-5 - CASRRGTPDGTEAFF TGTGCCAGCAGACGGGGGACTCCAGATGGGACTGAAGCTTTCTTT
TRBJ2-7 - TRBV6-6 - CASSYPGRGSYEQYF TGTGCCAGCAGTTACCCAGGCAGGGGATCCTACGAGCAGTACTTC